The 11 T cell receptor beta chains in this list originate from one sample, sequenced in a study of blood T cell repertoires in COVID-19. Assay used: immunoSEQ multiplex PCR; TCRdb lists only in-frame clones, some missing. The table has roughly 100,000 clones, around 79% seen once; the top ten hold roughly a tenth. The source material was peripheral blood. The source of these receptors is an elderly woman with acute or convalescent COVID-19.

The sample holds one count of this clone. The chain is built from TRBV19 and TRBJ1-2, with D perhaps TRBD1 (6 bases). The germline gives CDR1 LNHDA, CDR2 SQIVND (reference sequence). The CDR3 runs to 11 residues. Trimming left V 5 bases short and J 8 bases short, with 9 bases between. The CDR3 here is CASSPGGGYTF. The CDR3, as DNA: TGTGCCAGTAGTCCGGGGGGCGGCTACACCTTC.

This chain uses TRBV7-2 with TRBJ1-5; TRBD1 aligns across 8 bases. The V gene's germline CDR1 is SGHTA and CDR2 FQGNSA. This CDR3 is built from 14 residues. V was pared by 5 bases and J by 9 bases, with 9 bases of the junction left unmatched. Here the CDR3 reads CASSPGQGSSPQHF. The CDR3 DNA reads as TGTGCCAGCAGCCCTGGACAGGGATCGTCGCCCCAGCATTTT.

This clone was recorded a few times. The chain combines TRBV3-1 (or the pseudogene TRBV3-2) with TRBJ1-1; TRBD1 aligns across 7 bases. Germline V gene data show CDR1 as LGHDT and CDR2 as YNNKEL (reference sequence). This CDR3 has 15 residues. J gave up 0 bases and V 7 bases, and 8 bases lay outside the gene matches. CDR3 coding DNA: TGTGCCAGCACGCACAGGGGACTGGTGAACACTGAAGCTTTCTTT. This translates into CASTHRGLVNTEAFF.

This clone has more than one count but fewer than ten. The chain employs TRBV2 and TRBJ1-1, with 7 bases fitting TRBD1. This CDR3 spans 15 amino acids. From germline, CDR1 is SNHLY and CDR2 FYNNEI. V gave up 4 bases and J gave up 7 bases; unmatched junction bases: 12. CDR3 sequence (DNA): TGTGCCAGCAGTGTTACAGGGGCCCCACGAGTTGAAGCTTTCTTT. Its translation is CASSVTGAPRVEAFF.

Only a few counts were recorded for this clone. The chain recombines TRBV7-8 with TRBJ1-5; D is unclear. Germline V CDR1 and CDR2: SGHVS, FQNEAQ. CDR3 length equals 15 residues. Trimming took 4 bases from V and 5 from J, leaving 15 bases between them. CDR3 sequence (DNA): TGTGCCAGCAGCTCCGTTCGGGAAGGGCATCAGCCCCAGCATTTT. Translation: CASSSVREGHQPQHF.

The V gene is TRBV12-3 or TRBV12-4, the J gene TRBJ2-7; D might be TRBD1 (5 bases). The CDR3 contains 13 residues. V was clipped by 3 bases and J by 7 bases, with 13 bases between them. CDR3 sequence reads: CASSLAQGREQYF. DNA for the CDR3: TGTGCCAGCAGTTTGGCTCAGGGCAGAGAGCAGTACTTC.

V usage is TRBV12-3 or TRBV12-4 and J usage is TRBJ1-2; D remains ambiguous. This CDR3 is built from 13 residues. Trimming cost V 5 bases and J 2 bases, with 9 bases left between them. The CDR3 DNA is TGTGCCAGCAGTCCCCAGGCGAACTATGGCTACACCTTC. This encodes CASSPQANYGYTF.

About this clone itself: Different DNA sequences within this sample yield the same CDR3. This rearrangement joins TRBV9 to TRBJ2-5; possible D gene TRBD1, 7 bases. The CDR3 is made up of 13 amino acids. Trimming cost V 4 bases and J 5 bases, with 12 bases left between them. Looked up from germline, CDR1 is SGDLS and CDR2 is YYNGEE. CDR3 DNA sequence: TGTGCCAGCAGCCCCCCAGGGGGGGAGACCCAGTACTTC. Amino acid sequence: CASSPPGGETQYF.

This chain links TRBV4-3 with TRBJ2-3; 7 nucleotides line up with TRBD1. V shed 4 bases and J 2 bases; nucleotides not matched to a gene: 12. The CDR3 loop spans 17 amino acids. The germline V gene has CDR1 LGHNA and CDR2 YSLEER. The CDR3 region has the DNA TGCGCCAGCAGCCTAGGCGTAGGGGGACAGCACACAGATACGCAGTATTTT. Translating it yields CASSLGVGGQHTDTQYF.

This chain connects TRBV6-1 to TRBJ1-2; 8 bases map to TRBD1. Germline CDR1 and CDR2: MNHNS and SASEGT. Trimming removed 3 bases from V and 2 bases from J; junction bases left unmatched: 5. The length of the CDR3 is 15 residues. The CDR3 is CASSERQGLNYGYTF. The CDR3 DNA reads as TGTGCCAGCAGTGAGAGACAGGGGCTAAACTATGGCTACACCTTC.

In this sample, this clone turned up a few times. This chain links TRBV5-4 with TRBJ2-1, with a tentative D call TRBD2 (6 bases). V was cut by 0 bases and J by 6 bases, with 19 bases left in between. CDR3 length: 17 residues. Per germline, CDR1 SGHNT and CDR2 YYREEE (reference sequence). The CDR3 nucleotides read TGTGCCAGCAGCTTGGATCAAGGGCAGGGAGGCGGCAATGAGCAGTTCTTC. Residues: CASSLDQGQGGGNEQFF.